Below, one T cell receptor (beta chain) is given with its context. The antigen is not known. This entry is derived from a study of vaccination and CD4 T cells after COVID-19. For the study at large: Convalescent cases consisted of six males and four females, of whom two were Hispanic. Findings and limits, study-wide: Vaccine-specific clones numbering 304 of 307 showed spike mono-reactivity in convalescent patients. Convalescent patients saw a median approximately 90% of their reactive clones show up only after vaccination.

CDR3 length equals 14 residues. Per the germline V gene, CDR1 is SGHTA and CDR2 is FQGTGA. V was trimmed by 5 bases and J by 3 bases, leaving 10 bases between them. The Oncomine TCR Beta short-read assay was applied to DNA of cultured CD4+ T cells. Cultured CD4+ T cells were the source of extracted genomic DNA. TCRdb re-derived calls from the PCR reads in MiXCR, one entry per CDR3 protein. The repertoire holds roughly 17,000 distinct CDR3 sequences, 50% to 60% seen once, with about 7.5% in the top ten. Treatment denoted: roughly ten-day PBMC culture with coronavirus spike peptide pools or control peptides (ViraFEST assay).

The rearrangement links TRBV7-3 to TRBJ2-2; no reliable D call. The clonotype comes from a human donor who had recovered from COVID-19. The sequenced sample consisted of CD4+ T cells from blood, cultured in vitro. CDR3 loop: CASSPHRDTGELFF. CDR3 bases: TGTGCCAGCAGCCCCCACCGGGACACCGGGGAGCTGTTTTTT.